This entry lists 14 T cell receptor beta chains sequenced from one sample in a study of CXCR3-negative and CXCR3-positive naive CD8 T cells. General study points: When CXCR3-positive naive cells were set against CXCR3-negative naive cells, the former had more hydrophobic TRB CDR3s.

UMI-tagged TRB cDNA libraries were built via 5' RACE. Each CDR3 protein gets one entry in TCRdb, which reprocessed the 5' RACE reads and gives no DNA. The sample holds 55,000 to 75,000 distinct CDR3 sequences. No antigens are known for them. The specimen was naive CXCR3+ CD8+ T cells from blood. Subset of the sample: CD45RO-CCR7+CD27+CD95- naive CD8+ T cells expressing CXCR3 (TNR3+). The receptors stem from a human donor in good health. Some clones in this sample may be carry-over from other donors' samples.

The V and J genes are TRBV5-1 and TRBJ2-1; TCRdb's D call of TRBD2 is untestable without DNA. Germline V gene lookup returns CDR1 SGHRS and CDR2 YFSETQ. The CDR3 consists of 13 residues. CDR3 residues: CASSQTSSNEQFF. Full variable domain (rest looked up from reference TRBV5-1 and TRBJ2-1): KAGVTQTPRYLIKTRGQQVTLSCSPISGHRSVSWYQQTPGQGLQFLFEYFSETQRNKGNFPGRFSGRQFSNSRSEMNVSTLELGDSALYLCASSQTSSNEQFFGPGTRLTVL.

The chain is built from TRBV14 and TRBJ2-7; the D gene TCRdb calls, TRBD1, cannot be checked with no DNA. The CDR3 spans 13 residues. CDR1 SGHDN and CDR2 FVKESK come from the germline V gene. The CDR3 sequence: CASSQGDSYEQYF.

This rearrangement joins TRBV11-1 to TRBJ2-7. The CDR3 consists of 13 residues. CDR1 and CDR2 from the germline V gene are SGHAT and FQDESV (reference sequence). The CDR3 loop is CASSLRPAYEQYF. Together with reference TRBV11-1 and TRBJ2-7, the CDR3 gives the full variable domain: EAEVAQSPRYKITEKSQAVAFWCDPISGHATLYWYRQILGQGPELLVQFQDESVVDDSQLPKDRFSAERLKGVDSTLKIQPAELGDSAMYLCASSLRPAYEQYFGPGTRLTVT.

The chain's CDR3 is CASSYDTQETQYF. This chain joins TRBV12-3 or TRBV12-4 and TRBJ2-5. The CDR3 is made up of 13 amino acids.

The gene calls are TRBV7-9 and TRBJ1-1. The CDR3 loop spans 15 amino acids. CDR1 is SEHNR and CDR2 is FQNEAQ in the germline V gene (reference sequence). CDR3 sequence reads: CASSLLTGGGTEAFF.

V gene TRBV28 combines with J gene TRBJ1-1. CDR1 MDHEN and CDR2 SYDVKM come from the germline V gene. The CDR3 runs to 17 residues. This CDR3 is CASSSRSGARENTEAFF.

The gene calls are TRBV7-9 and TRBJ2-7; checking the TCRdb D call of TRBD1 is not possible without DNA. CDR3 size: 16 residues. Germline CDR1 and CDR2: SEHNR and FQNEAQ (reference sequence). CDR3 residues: CASSSMDRVNLYEQYF.

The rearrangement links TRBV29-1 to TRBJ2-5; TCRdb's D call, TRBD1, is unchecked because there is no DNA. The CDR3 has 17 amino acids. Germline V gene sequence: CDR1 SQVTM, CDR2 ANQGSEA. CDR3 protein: CSVEDPADREVQETQYF.

CDR3 loop: CASSEALGSYNSPLHF. The chain uses TRBV2 and TRBJ1-6. This CDR3 region has 16 residues. Germline loops: CDR1 SNHLY, CDR2 FYNNEI. The whole variable domain, remainder taken from reference TRBV2 and TRBJ1-6, is EPEVTQTPSHQVTQMGQEVILRCVPISNHLYFYWYRQILGQKVEFLVSFYNNEISEKSEIFDDQFSVERPDGSNFTLKIRSTKLEDSAMYFCASSEALGSYNSPLHFGNGTRLTVT.

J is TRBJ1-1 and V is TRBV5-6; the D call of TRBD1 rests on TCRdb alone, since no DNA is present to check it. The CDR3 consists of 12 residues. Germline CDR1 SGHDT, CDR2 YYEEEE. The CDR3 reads CASSEGQHEAFF.

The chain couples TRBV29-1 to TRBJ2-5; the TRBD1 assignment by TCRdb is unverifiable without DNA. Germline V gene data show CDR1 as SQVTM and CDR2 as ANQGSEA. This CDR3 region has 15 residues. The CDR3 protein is CSLRNFGPGEETQYF.

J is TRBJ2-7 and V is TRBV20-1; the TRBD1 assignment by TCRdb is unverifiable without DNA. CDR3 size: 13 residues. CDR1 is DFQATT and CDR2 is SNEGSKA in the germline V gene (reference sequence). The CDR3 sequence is CSATGTLEVEQYF.

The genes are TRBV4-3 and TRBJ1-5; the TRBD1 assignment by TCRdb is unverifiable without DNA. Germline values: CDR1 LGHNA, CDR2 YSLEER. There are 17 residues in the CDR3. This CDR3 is CASSQSFRGGGNQPQHF.

The CDR3 spells CASSPRGNIEETQYF. The gene calls are TRBV4-3 and TRBJ2-5; the D call of TRBD2 rests on TCRdb alone, since no DNA is present to check it. The CDR3 extends over 15 amino acids. Germline V gene data show CDR1 as LGHNA and CDR2 as YSLEER.